This TCR beta chain derives from a study of blood T cell repertoires in COVID-19. Study context: Whether acute or convalescent, the COVID-19 samples came from the United States, Italy and Spain. T cells, B-cell-depleted T cells, or PBMCs supplied cDNA or gDNA.

The Seattle site enrolled patients during active infection and followed them longitudinally. Looked up from germline, CDR1 is SGHNT and CDR2 is YYREEE (reference sequence). The CDR3 is made up of 15 amino acids. After removal of 3 bases from V and 3 bases from J, the junction contained 6 bases not matched to a gene. Generated by immunoSEQ multiplex PCR, the TCRdb table keeps only in-frame clones and is missing some. This sample carries roughly 500,000 clones, 89% of them seen once, and the ten largest clones take 0.9%. The rearrangement joins TRBV5-4 to TRBJ1-2; 9 bases fit TRBD1. Sequencing was carried out using peripheral blood. The TCR originated in a man in his late teens or twenties with COVID-19, enrolled during active disease. The CDR3 DNA follows: TGTGCCAGCAGCTCCTTTGGGACAGGGCACTATGGCTACACCTTC. Translating it yields CASSSFGTGHYGYTF.